This entry is about one T cell receptor (beta chain). Documented treatment: some 19 received Ad26.COV2.S at low or high dose, single or two shots; roughly five received placebo; per-sample allocation not given. Sampling was performed 63 days after the first vaccine or placebo injection. The data derive from a study of Ad26.COV2.S vaccination and SARS-CoV-2 variants. Trimming left V 4 bases short and J 0 bases short, with 10 bases between. Germline V gene sequence: CDR1 MNHNY, CDR2 SVGAGI (reference sequence). The CDR3 sequence is 14 residues long. Using immunoSEQ multiplex PCR, the repertoire was profiled, and TCRdb retains in-frame clones only, with some absent. The sample has some 300,000 clones; 86% are singletons.

Specimen: peripheral blood, collected in a trial of Ad26.COV2.S vaccine versus placebo. The rearrangement links TRBV6-6 to TRBJ2-7; the D is unclear. The clonotype was recovered from a person aged 18-60 years who received the Ad26.COV2.S COVID-19 vaccine or a placebo. The CDR3 bases are TGTGCCAGCAGTTCCCCAGGCAGCTCCTACGAGCAGTACTTC. Encoded protein: CASSSPGSSYEQYF.